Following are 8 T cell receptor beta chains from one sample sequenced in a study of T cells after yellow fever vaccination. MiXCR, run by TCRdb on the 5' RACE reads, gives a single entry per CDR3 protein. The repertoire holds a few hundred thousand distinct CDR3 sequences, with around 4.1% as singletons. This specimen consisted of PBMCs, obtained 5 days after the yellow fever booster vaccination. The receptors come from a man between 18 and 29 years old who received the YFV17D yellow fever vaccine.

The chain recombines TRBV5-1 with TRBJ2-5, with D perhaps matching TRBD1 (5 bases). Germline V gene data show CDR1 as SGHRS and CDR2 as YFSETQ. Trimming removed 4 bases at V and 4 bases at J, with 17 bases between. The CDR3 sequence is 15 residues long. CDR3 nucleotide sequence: TGCGCCAGCAGCCCCGACCCAGAAGGGGTAGAGACCCAGTACTTC. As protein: CASSPDPEGVETQYF.

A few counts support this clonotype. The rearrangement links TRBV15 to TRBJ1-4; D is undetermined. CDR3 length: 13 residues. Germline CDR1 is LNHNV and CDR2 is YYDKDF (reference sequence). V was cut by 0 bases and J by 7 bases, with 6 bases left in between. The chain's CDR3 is CATSRDKGEKLFF. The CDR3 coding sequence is TGTGCCACCAGCAGAGATAAGGGTGAAAAACTGTTTTTT. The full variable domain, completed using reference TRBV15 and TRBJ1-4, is DAMVIQNPRYQVTQFGKPVTLSCSQTLNHNVMYWYQQKSSQAPKLLFHYYDKDFNNEADTPDNFQSRRPNTSFCFLDIRSPGLGDTAMYLCATSRDKGEKLFFGSGTQLSVL.

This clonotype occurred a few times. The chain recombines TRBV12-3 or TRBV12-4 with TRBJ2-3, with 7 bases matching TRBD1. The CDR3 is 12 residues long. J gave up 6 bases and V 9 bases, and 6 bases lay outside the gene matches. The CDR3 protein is CASRDSGDTQYF. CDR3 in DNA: TGTGCCAGTAGGGACAGTGGGGATACGCAGTATTTT.

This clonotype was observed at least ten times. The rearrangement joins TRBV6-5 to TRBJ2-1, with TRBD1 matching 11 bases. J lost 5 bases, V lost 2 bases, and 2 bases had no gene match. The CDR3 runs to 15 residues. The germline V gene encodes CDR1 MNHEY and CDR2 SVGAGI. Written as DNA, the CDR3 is TGTGCCAGCAGTTACACGGGACAGGGGGACAATGAGCAGTTCTTC. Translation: CASSYTGQGDNEQFF.

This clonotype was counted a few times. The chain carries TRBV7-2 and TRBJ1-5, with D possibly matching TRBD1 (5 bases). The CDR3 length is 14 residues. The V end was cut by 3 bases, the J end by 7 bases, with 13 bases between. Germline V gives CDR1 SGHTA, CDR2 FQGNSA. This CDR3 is CASSFNGGEQPQHF. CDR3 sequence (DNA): TGTGCCAGCAGCTTTAACGGGGGTGAGCAGCCCCAGCATTTT.

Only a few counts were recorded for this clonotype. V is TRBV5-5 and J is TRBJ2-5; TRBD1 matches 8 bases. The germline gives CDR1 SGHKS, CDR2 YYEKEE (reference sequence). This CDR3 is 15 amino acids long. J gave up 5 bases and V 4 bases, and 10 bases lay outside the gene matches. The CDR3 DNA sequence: TGTGCCAGCAGCCAACAGGGGGATTTTAGGGAGACCCAGTACTTC. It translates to CASSQQGDFRETQYF.

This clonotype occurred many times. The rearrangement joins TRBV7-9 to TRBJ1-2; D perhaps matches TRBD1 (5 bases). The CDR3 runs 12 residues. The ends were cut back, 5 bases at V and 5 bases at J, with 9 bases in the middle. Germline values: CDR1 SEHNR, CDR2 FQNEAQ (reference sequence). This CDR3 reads CASSRDRYGYTF. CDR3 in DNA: TGTGCCAGCAGCCGCGACAGATATGGCTACACCTTC. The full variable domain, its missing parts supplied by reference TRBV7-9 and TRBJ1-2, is DTGVSQNPRHKITKRGQNVTFRCDPISEHNRLYWYRQTLGQGPEFLTYFQNEAQLEKSRLLSDRFSAERPKGSFSTLEIQRTEQGDSAMYLCASSRDRYGYTFGSGTRLTVV.

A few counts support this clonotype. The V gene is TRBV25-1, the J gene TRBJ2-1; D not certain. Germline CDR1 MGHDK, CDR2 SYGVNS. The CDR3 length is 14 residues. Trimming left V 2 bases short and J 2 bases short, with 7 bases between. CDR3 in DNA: TGTGCCAGCAGTGAAGGGCACCCCTACAATGAGCAGTTCTTC. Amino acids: CASSEGHPYNEQFF. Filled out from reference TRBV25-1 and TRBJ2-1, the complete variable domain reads EADIYQTPRYLVIGTGKKITLECSQTMGHDKMYWYQQDPGMELHLIHYSYGVNSTEKGDLSSESTVSRIRTEHFPLTLESARPSHTSQYLCASSEGHPYNEQFFGPGTRLTVL.